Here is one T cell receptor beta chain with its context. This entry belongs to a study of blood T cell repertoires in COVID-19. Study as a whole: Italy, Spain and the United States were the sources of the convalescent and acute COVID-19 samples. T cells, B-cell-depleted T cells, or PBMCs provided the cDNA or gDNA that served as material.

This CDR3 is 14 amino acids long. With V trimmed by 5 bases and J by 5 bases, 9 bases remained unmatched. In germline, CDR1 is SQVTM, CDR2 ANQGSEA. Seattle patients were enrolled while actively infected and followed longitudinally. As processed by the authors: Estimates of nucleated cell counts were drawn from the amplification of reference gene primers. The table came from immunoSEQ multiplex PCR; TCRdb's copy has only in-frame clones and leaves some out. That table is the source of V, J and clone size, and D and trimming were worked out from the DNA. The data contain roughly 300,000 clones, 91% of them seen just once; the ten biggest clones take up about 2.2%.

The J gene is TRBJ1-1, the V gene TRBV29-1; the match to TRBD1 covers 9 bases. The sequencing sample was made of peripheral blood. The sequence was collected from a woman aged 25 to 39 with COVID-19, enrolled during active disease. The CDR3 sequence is CSVLLQGAWTEAFF. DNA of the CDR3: TGCAGCGTTCTACTACAGGGGGCATGGACTGAAGCTTTCTTT.